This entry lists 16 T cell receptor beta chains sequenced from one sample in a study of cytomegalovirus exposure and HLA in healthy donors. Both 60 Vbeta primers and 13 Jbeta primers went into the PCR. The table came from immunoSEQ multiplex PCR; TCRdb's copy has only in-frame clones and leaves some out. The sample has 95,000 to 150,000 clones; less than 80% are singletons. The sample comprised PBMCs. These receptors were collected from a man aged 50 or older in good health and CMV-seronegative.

This chain's CDR3 is CASSYVQGVTYEQYF. CDR3 coding DNA: TGTGCCAGCAGTTATGTCCAGGGGGTGACCTACGAGCAGTACTTC. V is TRBV6-6 and J is TRBJ2-7; 7 nucleotides line up with TRBD1. This CDR3 is built from 15 residues. Trimming took 3 bases from V and 2 from J; bases not matched to a gene: 7. Germline CDR1 MNHNY, CDR2 SVGAGI (reference sequence).

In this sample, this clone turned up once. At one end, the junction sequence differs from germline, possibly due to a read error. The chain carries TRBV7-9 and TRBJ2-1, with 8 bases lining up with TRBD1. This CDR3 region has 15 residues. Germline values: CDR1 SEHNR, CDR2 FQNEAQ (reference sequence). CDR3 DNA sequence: TGTTCCAGCAGACCGCAGGGGGCAGGCTACAATGAGCAGTTCTTC. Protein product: CSSRPQGAGYNEQFF.

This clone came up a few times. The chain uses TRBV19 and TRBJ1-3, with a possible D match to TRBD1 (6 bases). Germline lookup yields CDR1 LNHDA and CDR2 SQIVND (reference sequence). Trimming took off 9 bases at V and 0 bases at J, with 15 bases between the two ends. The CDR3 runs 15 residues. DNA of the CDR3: TGTGCCAGCAGATTGGACAGAAACTCTGGAAACACCATATATTTT. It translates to CASRLDRNSGNTIYF.

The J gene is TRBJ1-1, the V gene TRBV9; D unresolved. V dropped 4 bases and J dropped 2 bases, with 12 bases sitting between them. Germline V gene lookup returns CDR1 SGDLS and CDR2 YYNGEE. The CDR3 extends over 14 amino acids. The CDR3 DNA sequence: TGTGCCAGCAGCCCACGGACGGGAAACACTGAAGCTTTCTTT. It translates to CASSPRTGNTEAFF.

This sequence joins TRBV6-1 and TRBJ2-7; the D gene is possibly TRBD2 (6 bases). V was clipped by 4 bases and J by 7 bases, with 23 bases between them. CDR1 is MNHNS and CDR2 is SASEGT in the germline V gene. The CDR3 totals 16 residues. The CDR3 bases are TGTGCCAGCAGTGCCAACGGGAGACTCATTACTACGGAGCAGTACTTC. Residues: CASSANGRLITTEQYF.

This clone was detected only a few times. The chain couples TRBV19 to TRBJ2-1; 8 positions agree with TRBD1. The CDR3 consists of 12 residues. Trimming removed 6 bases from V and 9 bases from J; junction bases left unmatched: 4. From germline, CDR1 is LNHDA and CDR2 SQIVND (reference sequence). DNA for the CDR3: TGTGCCAGTAGATCGACAGGGGCTGAGCAGTTCTTC. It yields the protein CASRSTGAEQFF.

The CDR3 DNA is TGTGCCATCAGTGAGTCCTGGACAGGGGAAGAGACCCAGTACTTC. This sequence encodes CAISESWTGEETQYF. The genes are TRBV10-3 and TRBJ2-5; TRBD1 matches 9 bases. The V gene's germline CDR1 is ENHRY and CDR2 SYGVKD. V was clipped by 0 bases and J by 3 bases; unmatched bases: 2. This CDR3 is built from 15 residues.

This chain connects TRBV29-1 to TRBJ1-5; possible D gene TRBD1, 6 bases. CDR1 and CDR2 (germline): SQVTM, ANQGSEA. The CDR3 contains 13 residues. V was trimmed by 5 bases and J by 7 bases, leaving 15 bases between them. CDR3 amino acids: CSVLTGRGQPQHF. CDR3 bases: TGCAGCGTTTTGACAGGTCGTGGCCAGCCCCAGCATTTT.

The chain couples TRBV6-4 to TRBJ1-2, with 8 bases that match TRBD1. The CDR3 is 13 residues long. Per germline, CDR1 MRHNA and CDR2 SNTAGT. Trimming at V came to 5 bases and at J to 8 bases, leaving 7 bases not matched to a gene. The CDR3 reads CASSINRGGGYTF. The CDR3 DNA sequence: TGTGCCAGCAGTATCAACAGGGGGGGAGGCTACACCTTC.

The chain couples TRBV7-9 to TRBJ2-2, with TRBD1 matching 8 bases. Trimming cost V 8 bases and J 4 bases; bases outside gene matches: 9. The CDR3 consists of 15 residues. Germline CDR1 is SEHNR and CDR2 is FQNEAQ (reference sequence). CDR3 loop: CASHGQGALTGELFF. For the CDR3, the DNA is TGTGCCAGCCATGGGCAGGGGGCACTCACCGGGGAGCTGTTTTTT.

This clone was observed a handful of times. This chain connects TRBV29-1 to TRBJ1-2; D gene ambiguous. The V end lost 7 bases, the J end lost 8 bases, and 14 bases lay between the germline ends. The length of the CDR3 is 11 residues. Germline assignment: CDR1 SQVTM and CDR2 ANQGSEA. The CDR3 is CSGRIPGGYTF. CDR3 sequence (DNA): TGCAGCGGTAGAATACCGGGGGGCTACACCTTC.

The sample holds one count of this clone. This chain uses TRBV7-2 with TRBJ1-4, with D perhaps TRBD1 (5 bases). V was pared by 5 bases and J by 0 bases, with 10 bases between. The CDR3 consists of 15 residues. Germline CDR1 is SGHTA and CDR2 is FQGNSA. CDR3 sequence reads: CASSRARATNEKLFF. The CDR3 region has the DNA TGTGCCAGCAGCCGAGCCAGGGCAACTAATGAAAAACTGTTTTTT.

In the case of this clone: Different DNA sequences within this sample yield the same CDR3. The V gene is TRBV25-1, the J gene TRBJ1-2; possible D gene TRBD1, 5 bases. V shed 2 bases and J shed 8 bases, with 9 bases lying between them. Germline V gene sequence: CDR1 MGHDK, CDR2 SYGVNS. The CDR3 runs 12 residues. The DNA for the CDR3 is TGTGCCAGCAGTGAAGGGGGAGGCGGCTACACCTTC. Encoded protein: CASSEGGGGYTF.

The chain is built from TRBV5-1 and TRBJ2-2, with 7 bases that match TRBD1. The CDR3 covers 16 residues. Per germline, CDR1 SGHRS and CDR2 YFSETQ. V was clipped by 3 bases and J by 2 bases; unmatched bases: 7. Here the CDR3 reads CASSYSGTANTGELFF. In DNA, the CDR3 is TGCGCCAGCAGCTACTCCGGGACAGCCAACACCGGGGAGCTGTTTTTT.

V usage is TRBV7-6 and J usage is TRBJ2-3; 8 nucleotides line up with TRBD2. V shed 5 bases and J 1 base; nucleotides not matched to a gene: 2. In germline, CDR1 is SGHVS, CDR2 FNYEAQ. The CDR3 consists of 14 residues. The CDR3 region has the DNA TGTGCCAGCAGCCGCGGGGGGCGCACAGATACGCAGTATTTT. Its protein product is CASSRGGRTDTQYF.

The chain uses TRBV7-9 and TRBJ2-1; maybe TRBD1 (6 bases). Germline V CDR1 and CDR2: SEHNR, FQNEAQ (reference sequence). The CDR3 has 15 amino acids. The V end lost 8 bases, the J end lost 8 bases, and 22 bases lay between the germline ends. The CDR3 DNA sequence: TGTGCCAGCCGTACAGGGACGTTAGATCCGCATGAGCAGTTCTTC. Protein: CASRTGTLDPHEQFF.